The clone carrying this TCR beta chain was seen a few times. The antigen is unknown. The sample is drawn from a study of long-term antiretroviral therapy in people with HIV. Survey level was the resolution at which the v3.0 immunoSEQ assay ran. Using immunoSEQ multiplex PCR, the repertoire was profiled, and TCRdb retains in-frame clones only, with some absent. The profile covers about 30,000 clones, with approximately 90% appearing a single time and 7% to 9.5% taken by the ten largest. After removal of 4 bases from V and 3 bases from J, the junction contained 5 bases not matched to a gene. The CDR3 is 14 amino acids. Per the germline V gene, CDR1 is SGHAT and CDR2 is FQNNGV. Findings and caveats of the study: From about 2004 to 2018, blood was obtained, possibly while participants received older ART regimens. Controls showed broader CDR3 length ranges than did the HIV repertoires.

This TCR came from a man aged 45-60 years with HIV. The material was unsorted PBMCs, obtained 3.2 years before starting antiretroviral therapy. The chain recombines TRBV11-2 with TRBJ2-7; 8 bases map to TRBD1. The CDR3 DNA reads as TGTGCCAGCAGCTCCCGGGGGACAGGCTACGAGCAGTACTTC. It yields the protein CASSSRGTGYEQYF.